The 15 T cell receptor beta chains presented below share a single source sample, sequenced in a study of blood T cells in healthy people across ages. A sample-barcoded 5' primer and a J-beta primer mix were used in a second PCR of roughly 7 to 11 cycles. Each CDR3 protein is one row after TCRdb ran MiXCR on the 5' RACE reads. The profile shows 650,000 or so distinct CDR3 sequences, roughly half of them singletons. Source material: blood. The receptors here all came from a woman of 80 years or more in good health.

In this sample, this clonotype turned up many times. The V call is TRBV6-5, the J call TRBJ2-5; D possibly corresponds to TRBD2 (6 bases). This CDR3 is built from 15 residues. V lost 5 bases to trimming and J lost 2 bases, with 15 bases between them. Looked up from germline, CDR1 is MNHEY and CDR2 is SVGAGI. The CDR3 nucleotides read TGTGCCAGCAGTGGGGGAGGACATCAACAAGAGACCCAGTACTTC. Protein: CASSGGGHQQETQYF.

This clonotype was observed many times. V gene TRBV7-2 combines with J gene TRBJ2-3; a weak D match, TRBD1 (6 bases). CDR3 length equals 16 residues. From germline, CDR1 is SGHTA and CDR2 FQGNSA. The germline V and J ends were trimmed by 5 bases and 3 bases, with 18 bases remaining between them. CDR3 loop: CASSLGVDRITDTQYF. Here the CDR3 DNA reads TGTGCCAGCAGCCTAGGGGTAGACAGGATTACAGATACGCAGTATTTT.

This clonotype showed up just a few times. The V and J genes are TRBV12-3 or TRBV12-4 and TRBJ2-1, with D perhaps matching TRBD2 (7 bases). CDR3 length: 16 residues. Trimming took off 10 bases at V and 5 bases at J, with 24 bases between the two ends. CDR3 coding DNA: TGTGCCATTAAGTTTGGGCGCCGGGGGGCTCACAATGAGCAGTTCTTC. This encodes CAIKFGRRGAHNEQFF.

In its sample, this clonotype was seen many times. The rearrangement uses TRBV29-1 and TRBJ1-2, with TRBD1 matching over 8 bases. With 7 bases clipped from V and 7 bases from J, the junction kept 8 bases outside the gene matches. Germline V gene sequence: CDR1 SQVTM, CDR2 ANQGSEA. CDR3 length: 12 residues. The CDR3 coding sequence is TGCAGCGCCGGGCGGGACAGGTTTGGCTACACCTTC. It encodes CSAGRDRFGYTF.

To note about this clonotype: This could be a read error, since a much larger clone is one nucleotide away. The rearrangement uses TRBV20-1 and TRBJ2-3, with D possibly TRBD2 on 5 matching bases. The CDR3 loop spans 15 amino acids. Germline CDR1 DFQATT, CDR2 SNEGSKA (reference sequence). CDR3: CGARVGGHSTDTQYF. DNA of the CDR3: TGCGGTGCTAGAGTAGGCGGGCATAGCACAGATACGCAGTATTTT.

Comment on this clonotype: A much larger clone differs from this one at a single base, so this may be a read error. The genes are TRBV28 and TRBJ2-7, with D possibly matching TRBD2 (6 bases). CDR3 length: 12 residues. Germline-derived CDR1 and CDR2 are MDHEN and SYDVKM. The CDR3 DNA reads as TGTGCCAGCAGGGCGGGGAACTACGGGCAGTACTTC. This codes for CASRAGNYGQYF.

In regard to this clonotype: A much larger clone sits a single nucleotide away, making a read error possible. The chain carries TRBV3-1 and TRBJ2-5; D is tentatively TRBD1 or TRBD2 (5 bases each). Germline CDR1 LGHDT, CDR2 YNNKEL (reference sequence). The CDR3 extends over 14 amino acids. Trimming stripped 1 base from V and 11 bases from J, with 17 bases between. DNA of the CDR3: TGTGCCAGCAGCCAAGTCACCCTCCAAGGGGAGCAGTACTTC. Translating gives CASSQVTLQGEQYF.

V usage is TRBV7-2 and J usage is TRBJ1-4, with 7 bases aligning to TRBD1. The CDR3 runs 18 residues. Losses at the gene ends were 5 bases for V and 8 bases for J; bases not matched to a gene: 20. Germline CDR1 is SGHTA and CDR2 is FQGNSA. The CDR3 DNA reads TGTGCCAGCAGCCCCACTTACACGCGACAGGGAGGCCTCGAAAAACTGTTTTTT. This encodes CASSPTYTRQGGLEKLFF.

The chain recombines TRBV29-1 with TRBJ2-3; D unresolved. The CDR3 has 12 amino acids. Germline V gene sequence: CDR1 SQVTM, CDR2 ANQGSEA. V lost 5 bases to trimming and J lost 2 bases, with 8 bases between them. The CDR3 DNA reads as TGCAGCGTTCACCAGGCCACAGATACGCAGTATTTT. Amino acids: CSVHQATDTQYF.

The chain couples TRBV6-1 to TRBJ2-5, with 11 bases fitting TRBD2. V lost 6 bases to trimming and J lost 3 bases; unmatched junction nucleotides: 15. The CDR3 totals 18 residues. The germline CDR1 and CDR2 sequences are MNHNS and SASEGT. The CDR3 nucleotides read TGTGCCAGCAGGCCCATACCGGGGACTAGCGGCGGAAAAGAGACCCAGTACTTC. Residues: CASRPIPGTSGGKETQYF.

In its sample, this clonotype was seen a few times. CDR3 bases: TGCAGCGTTGGGGACAGGACCCGAGAGACCCAGTACTTC. Translating gives CSVGDRTRETQYF. The chain joins TRBV29-1 to TRBJ2-5; 8 bases are a match to TRBD1. Losses at the gene ends were 4 bases for V and 4 bases for J; bases not matched to a gene: 5. This CDR3 comprises 13 residues. The V gene's germline CDR1 is SQVTM and CDR2 ANQGSEA. Together with reference TRBV29-1 and TRBJ2-5, the CDR3 gives the full variable domain: SAVISQKPSRDICQRGTSLTIQCQVDSQVTMMFWYRQQPGQSLTLIATANQGSEATYESGFVIDKFPISRPNLTFSTLTVSNMSPEDSSIYLCSVGDRTRETQYFGPGTRLLVL.

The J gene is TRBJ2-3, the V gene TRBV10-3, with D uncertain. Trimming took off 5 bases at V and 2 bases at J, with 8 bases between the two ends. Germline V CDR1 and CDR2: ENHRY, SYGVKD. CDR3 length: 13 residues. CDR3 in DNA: TGTGCCATCAGTACGGAGACCACAGATACGCAGTATTTT. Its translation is CAISTETTDTQYF.

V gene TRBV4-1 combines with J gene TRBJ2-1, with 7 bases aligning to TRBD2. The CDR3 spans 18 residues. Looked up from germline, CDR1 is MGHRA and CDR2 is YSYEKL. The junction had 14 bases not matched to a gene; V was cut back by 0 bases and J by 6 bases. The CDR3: CASSQDGVAGEVGNEQFF. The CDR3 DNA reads TGCGCCAGCAGCCAAGATGGAGTGGCGGGAGAAGTAGGCAATGAGCAGTTCTTC.

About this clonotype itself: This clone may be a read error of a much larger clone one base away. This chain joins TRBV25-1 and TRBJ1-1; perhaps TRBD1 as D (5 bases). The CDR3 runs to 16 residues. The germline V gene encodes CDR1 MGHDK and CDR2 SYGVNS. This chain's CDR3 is CACSPKGRIRNTEAFF. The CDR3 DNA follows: TGTGCCTGCAGTCCAAAGGGGAGGATACGGAACACTGAAGCTTTCTTT.

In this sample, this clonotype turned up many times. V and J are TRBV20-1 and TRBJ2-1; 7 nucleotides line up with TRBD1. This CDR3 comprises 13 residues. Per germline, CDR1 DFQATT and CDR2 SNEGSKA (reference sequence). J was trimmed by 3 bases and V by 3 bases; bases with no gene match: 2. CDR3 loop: CSARRGLYNEQFF. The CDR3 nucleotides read TGCAGTGCTAGGAGGGGGCTCTACAATGAGCAGTTCTTC.